The 10 T cell receptor beta chains presented below share a single source sample, sequenced in a study of blood T cell repertoires in COVID-19. The repertoire was sequenced with immunoSEQ multiplex PCR; TCRdb's copy has only in-frame clones and lacks some. The profile shows 70,000 to 80,000 clones, approximately 85% of them singletons. The sample consisted of peripheral blood. The receptors stem from a woman over 75 with active or convalescent COVID-19.

This clone was seen more than once but under ten times. The chain is built from TRBV7-2 and TRBJ2-5; 8 bases match TRBD2. Germline lookup yields CDR1 SGHTA and CDR2 FQGNSA. The CDR3 is 14 residues long. The junction had 4 bases not matched to a gene; V was cut back by 5 bases and J by 2 bases. The CDR3 loop is CASSTPSGQETQYF. In DNA, the CDR3 is TGTGCCAGCAGCACTCCTAGCGGGCAAGAGACCCAGTACTTC.

The chain carries TRBV9 and TRBJ1-1; D is possibly TRBD1 (6 bases). Germline CDR1 reads SGDLS; CDR2 reads YYNGEE. The CDR3 consists of 14 residues. Between the trimmed V and J ends, which lost 4 bases and 1 base, there was a span of 11 bases. The CDR3 DNA follows: TGTGCCAGCAGCCCGGGACACCAGAACACTGAAGCTTTCTTT. Protein: CASSPGHQNTEAFF.

This rearrangement joins TRBV19 to TRBJ1-6, with a possible D match to TRBD1 (6 bases). Trimming left V 3 bases short and J 8 bases short, with 26 bases between. Germline V lookup: CDR1 LNHDA, CDR2 SQIVND (reference sequence). The CDR3 sequence is 19 residues long. The CDR3 region is CASSIPKGRRGEMDSPLHF. The DNA for the CDR3 is TGTGCCAGTAGTATCCCCAAGGGTCGCAGGGGAGAGATGGATTCACCCCTCCACTTT.

The V call is TRBV7-9, the J call TRBJ2-7; 10 bases map to TRBD1. The CDR3 is 14 residues long. V trimming: 1 base; J trimming: 7 bases; junction bases outside the gene matches: 4. Germline CDR1 reads SEHNR; CDR2 reads FQNEAQ (reference sequence). CDR3 bases: TGTGCCAGCAGCTTAGGGACAGGGGGTTGGGAGCAGTACTTC. Protein product: CASSLGTGGWEQYF.

The chain is built from TRBV5-5 and TRBJ1-4; D gene ambiguous. Germline V gene data show CDR1 as SGHKS and CDR2 as YYEKEE (reference sequence). This CDR3 spans 14 amino acids. Between the trimmed V and J ends, which lost 0 bases and 8 bases, there was a span of 11 bases. CDR3 protein: CASSLVPGNEKLFF. In DNA, the CDR3 is TGTGCCAGCAGCTTGGTACCGGGGAACGAAAAACTGTTTTTT.

This chain connects TRBV7-6 to TRBJ2-2, with 9 nucleotides matching TRBD1. The CDR3 runs to 16 residues. V shed 5 bases, J shed 2 bases, and the junction held 6 bases outside the gene matches. In germline, CDR1 is SGHVS, CDR2 FNYEAQ. The CDR3 bases are TGTGCCAGCAGCCCGAGGACAGGGGAAAACACCGGGGAGCTGTTTTTT. Translated: CASSPRTGENTGELFF. Full variable domain (rest looked up from reference TRBV7-6 and TRBJ2-2): GAGVSQSPRYKVTKRGQDVALRCDPISGHVSLYWYRQALGQGPEFLTYFNYEAQQDKSGLPNDRFSAERPEGSISTLTIQRTEQRDSAMYRCASSPRTGENTGELFFGEGSRLTVL.

This clone was observed a handful of times. The chain uses TRBV30 and TRBJ1-1; the match to TRBD1 covers 12 bases. Germline V gene sequence: CDR1 GTSNPN, CDR2 SVGIG (reference sequence). The CDR3 has 15 amino acids. The V and J ends lost 4 bases and 5 bases, in that order; junction bases with no gene match: 8. CDR3 region: CAWIGTGGSWTEAFF. For the CDR3, the DNA is TGTGCCTGGATTGGGACAGGGGGCTCGTGGACTGAAGCTTTCTTT.

V and J are TRBV7-8 and TRBJ1-1; D may be TRBD1 (5 bases). V shed 1 base and J shed 1 base, with 7 bases lying between them. The V gene's germline CDR1 is SGHVS and CDR2 FQNEAQ. The CDR3 consists of 14 residues. The CDR3 here is CASSLVQGNTEAFF. CDR3 nucleotides: TGTGCCAGCAGCTTAGTTCAGGGGAACACTGAAGCTTTCTTT.

The chain employs TRBV29-1 and TRBJ1-2, with TRBD1 as a possible D gene (5 bases). The CDR3 length is 17 residues. Germline CDR1 is SQVTM and CDR2 is ANQGSEA. V was clipped by 6 bases and J by 1 base, with 24 bases between them. In DNA, the CDR3 is TGCAGCGTCTCAGGGATGGCGGGACCAAATAGTAACTATGGCTACACCTTC. It codes for CSVSGMAGPNSNYGYTF. The whole variable domain, filled in from reference TRBV29-1 and TRBJ1-2, reads SAVISQKPSRDICQRGTSLTIQCQVDSQVTMMFWYRQQPGQSLTLIATANQGSEATYESGFVIDKFPISRPNLTFSTLTVSNMSPEDSSIYLCSVSGMAGPNSNYGYTFGSGTRLTVV.

The rearrangement links TRBV2 to TRBJ1-5; TRBD1 matches 7 bases. Per the germline V gene, CDR1 is SNHLY and CDR2 is FYNNEI. V shed 5 bases, J shed 3 bases, and the junction held 4 bases outside the gene matches. The CDR3 has 14 residues. The CDR3 loop reads CASSTGQNNQPQHF. In DNA, the CDR3 is TGTGCCAGCAGTACGGGACAGAACAATCAGCCCCAGCATTTT.